This T cell receptor (beta chain) was captured in a study of OX40 agonist ivuxolimab in advanced cancers. Overall study: Ivuxolimab, an agonist antibody against OX40 (CD134), was given to patients. Patients achieving partial responses numbered three: one hepatocellular carcinoma case and two cutaneous melanoma cases.

Whole-study findings and limits: At doses 0.1 to 3.0 mg/kg, CD4+ and CD8+ clones expanded. In general, CD8+ T cells held more expanded clones than CD4+ did, on average.

Worth noting for this clone: Antigen: not known.

Only in-frame clones appear in the TCRdb table, and some are missing; sequencing was by immunoSEQ multiplex PCR. Of 78,000 or so clones in the sample, around nine tenths were seen once. CDR1 is SGDLS and CDR2 is YYNGEE in the germline V gene. The CDR3 is 14 amino acids. V shed 0 bases and J shed 5 bases, with 11 bases lying between them. The sequenced sample was CD4+ or CD8+ T cells sorted from blood, obtained in a trial of the OX40 agonist ivuxolimab. This chain links TRBV9 with TRBJ1-1, with D tentatively TRBD1 (6 bases). This clonotype was obtained from an adult with an advanced solid tumor such as melanoma, head and neck, liver or kidney cancer. The CDR3 here is CASSVGTEGTEAFF. CDR3 in DNA: TGTGCCAGCAGCGTAGGGACAGAGGGGACTGAAGCTTTCTTT. The variable domain in full, with the rest retrieved from reference TRBV9 and TRBJ1-1, is DSGVTQTPKHLITATGQRVTLRCSPRSGDLSVYWYQQSLDQGLQFLIQYYNGEERAKGNILERFSAQQFPDLHSELNLSSLELGDSALYFCASSVGTEGTEAFFGQGTRLTVV.